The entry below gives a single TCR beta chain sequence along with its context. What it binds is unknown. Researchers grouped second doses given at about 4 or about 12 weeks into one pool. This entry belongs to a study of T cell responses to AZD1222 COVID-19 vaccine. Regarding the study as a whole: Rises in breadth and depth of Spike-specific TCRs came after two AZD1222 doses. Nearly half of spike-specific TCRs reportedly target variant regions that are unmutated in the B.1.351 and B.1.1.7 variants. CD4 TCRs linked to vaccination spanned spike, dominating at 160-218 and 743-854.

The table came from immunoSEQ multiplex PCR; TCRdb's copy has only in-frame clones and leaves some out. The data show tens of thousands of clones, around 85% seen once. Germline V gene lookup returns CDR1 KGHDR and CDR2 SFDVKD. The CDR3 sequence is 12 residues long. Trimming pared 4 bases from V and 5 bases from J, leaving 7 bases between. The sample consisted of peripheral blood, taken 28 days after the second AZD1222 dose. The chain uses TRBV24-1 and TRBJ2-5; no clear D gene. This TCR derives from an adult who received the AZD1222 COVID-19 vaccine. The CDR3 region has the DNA TGTGCCACCAGTGACCTCGCGGAGACCCAGTACTTC. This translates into CATSDLAETQYF.